This TCR beta chain was identified during a study of long-term antiretroviral therapy in people with HIV (dated by TCRdb to 2021 to 2024). About the study as a whole: Collection of the earliest samples took place about a decade ahead of the 2015 WHO recommendation for immediate ART, at a time when ART was typically delayed until CD4 counts fell. A retrospective serial study tested whether changes in peripheral blood TRB repertoire composition and diversity were associated with ART initiation and durable HIV suppression. Test extractions of a monoclonal T-cell line alongside about 30 polyclonal samples showed no cross-contamination during QIAcube processing. Among the roughly 30 participants with HIV, eleven to twelve were female. A total of over 150 cryopreserved PBMC samples came from around 30 adults with confirmed HIV infection and were collected serially over a mean of about 6 years (range 1-12).

Participants were included only if at least one PBMC sample before ART initiation and at least two post-ART samples were available. Treatment was received in the United States of America by all participants with HIV. Cryopreserved samples of about 0.9-11 million PBMC were thawed and washed before DNA extraction. At the time of the earliest PBMC sample, participants with HIV were aged between roughly 20 and 55 years. Each participant contributed PBMC samples from 1-4 timepoints before ART initiation and 2-8 timepoints after ART initiation, with a median of 7 samples. For every participant, serial HIV viral load, CD4+ T-cell count, ART history and demographic data were obtained. Genomic DNA was extracted from unsorted PBMC with a Qiagen kit on a QIAcube, with processing performed in batches of 12 samples. Comments on this clone: No cognate antigen has been identified for it. Base quality data are lacking; no much larger clone is found one base away.

The paper's findings and limits, for the study overall: Starting ART was linked to a significant rise in TRB diversity, yet even after long-term ART the diversity remained significantly lower than in transplant donor controls. Because pre-ART samples had limited cell numbers, unsorted PBMC were profiled rather than sorted CD4+ and CD8+ T cells. Expanded TRB clones identified before ART initiation dominated the repertoire at all time points, although this dominance fluctuated and declined in many PLHIV after ART. Since PBMC availability was limited, sequencing covered only the TCR beta chain, with no alpha chain pairing. Inferences about post-ART repertoire changes are limited because no data were available on ART adherence, viral resistance or therapy changes. The samples span the years 2004 to 2017, and the ART regimens used at that time may not be as effective as current regimens. CDR3 length ranges in HIV repertoires were narrower than in controls, and network structure suggested an antigen-experienced repertoire with only a slight naive shift after ART.

Reading the germline V gene gives CDR1 MDHEN and CDR2 SYDVKM. At the junction V is shortened by 2 bases and J by 4 bases, with 10 bases in between. The CDR3, from cysteine to phenylalanine, totals 14 residues. Kept here is only the CDR3 DNA, which spans 42 bases and is read in frame from base 1. The immunoSEQ hsTCRB v3.0 assay was used at survey level resolution to sequence the TRB variable region. TRB sequencing targeted a depth of about 40,000-50,000 T-cell genomes per sample. Pooled TRB libraries were sequenced on an Illumina MiSeq with a v3 150-cycle kit. The authors processed their data as follows. Repertoire analysis ran in R within a reproducible Nextflow workflow covering QC, data transformation and analysis. Custom analyses were implemented in LymphoSeq2, an R package for AIRR-Seq data exploration. Four samples that produced fewer than 5000 total TRB sequences were removed, so approximately 190 HIV repertoires were analyzed. Among the 188 retained HIV repertoires, about 60 were collected before ART initiation and roughly 130 were collected after ART initiation. Repertoires were downsampled to 5000 TRB nucleotide sequences, and summary statistics were averaged over 100 downsampling iterations. TRB sequences were retained for analysis only if CDR3 regions of at least seven amino acids were present. Diversity was assessed using a clonality score derived from Shannon entropy and using the Gini coefficient. In repertoire networks, the top 5000 CDR3 amino acid sequences were linked whenever an edit distance of one separated two sequences. For TRB CDR3 amino acid sequences, antigen specificity groups and MHC restriction were predicted with GLIPH2. CDR3 amino acid sequences were matched against VDJdb and McPAS-TCR to flag known CMV, EBV, HIV or tissue antigen associations. Pre-ART, post-ART and control groups were compared with Wilcoxon signed-rank tests and Holm-Bonferroni correction. Entries here come from immuneACCESS through TCRdb and include only in-frame sequences with V and J called. Some clones fail to appear in such tables; in the studies checked, an unresolved V gene covers under half of the shortfall, and the cause of the remainder is unknown. V and J calls plus clone size are reproduced from that table; the DNA served to infer D and trimming. The sample table lists about 25,000 clones, just over 85% of them with a count of one. The ten largest clones represent 15% of the sample.

This sequence originates from a man aged 45-65 years with HIV. Here the chain combines TRBV28 and TRBJ2-3, with no reliable assignment of the D segment. The sample was unsorted PBMCs, taken 1.2 years after starting antiretroviral therapy. The DNA is TGTGCCAGCAGTTTAGATCGGTTGGCAGATACGCAGTATTTT. This is translated as CASSLDRLADTQYF.